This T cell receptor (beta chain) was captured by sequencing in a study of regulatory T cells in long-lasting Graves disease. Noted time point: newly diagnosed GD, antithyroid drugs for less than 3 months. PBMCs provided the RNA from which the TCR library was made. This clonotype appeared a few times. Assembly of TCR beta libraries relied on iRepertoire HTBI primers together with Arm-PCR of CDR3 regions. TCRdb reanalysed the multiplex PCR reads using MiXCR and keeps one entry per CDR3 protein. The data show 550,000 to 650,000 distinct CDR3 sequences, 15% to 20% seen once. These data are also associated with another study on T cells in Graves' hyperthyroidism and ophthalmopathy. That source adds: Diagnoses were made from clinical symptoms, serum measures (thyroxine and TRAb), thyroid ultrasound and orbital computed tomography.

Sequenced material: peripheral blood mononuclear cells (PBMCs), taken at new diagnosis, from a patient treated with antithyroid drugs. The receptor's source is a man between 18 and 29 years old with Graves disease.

Written as DNA, the CDR3 is TGTGCCAGTAGACCCGAATCCAACGCGGGGGTCAGGGGTGGCACTGAAGCTTTCTTT. This sequence encodes CASRPESNAGVRGGTEAFF. The V call is TRBV19, the J call TRBJ1-1; D is perhaps TRBD1 (6 bases). Germline CDR1 is LNHDA and CDR2 is SQIVND (reference sequence). There are 19 residues in the CDR3. Trimming removed 6 bases at V and 4 bases at J, with 30 bases between.